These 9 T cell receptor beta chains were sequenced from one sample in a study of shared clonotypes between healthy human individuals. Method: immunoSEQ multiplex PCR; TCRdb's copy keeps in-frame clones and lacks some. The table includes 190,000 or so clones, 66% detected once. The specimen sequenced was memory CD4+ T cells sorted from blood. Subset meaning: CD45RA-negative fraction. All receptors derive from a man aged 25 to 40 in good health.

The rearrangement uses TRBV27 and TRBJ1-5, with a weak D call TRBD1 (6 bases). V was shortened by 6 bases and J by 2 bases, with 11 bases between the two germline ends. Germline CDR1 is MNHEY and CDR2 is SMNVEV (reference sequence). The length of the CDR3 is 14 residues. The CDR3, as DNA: TGTGCCAGCAGCCAGGGGTGGGGCAATCAGCCCCAGCATTTT. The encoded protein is CASSQGWGNQPQHF.

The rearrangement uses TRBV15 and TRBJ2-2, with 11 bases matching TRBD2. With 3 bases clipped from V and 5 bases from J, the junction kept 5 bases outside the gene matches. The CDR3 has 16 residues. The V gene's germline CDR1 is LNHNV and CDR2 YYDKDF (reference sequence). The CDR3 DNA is TGTGCCACCAGCAGTCCCACTAGCGGGAGTACCGGGGAGCTGTTTTTT. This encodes CATSSPTSGSTGELFF.

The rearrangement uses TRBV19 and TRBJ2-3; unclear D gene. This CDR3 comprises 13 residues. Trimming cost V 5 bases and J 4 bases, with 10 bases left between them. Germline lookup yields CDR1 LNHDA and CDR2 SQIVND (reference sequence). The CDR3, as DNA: TGTGCCAGTAGTCAACCGGGCGCAGATACGCAGTATTTT. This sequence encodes CASSQPGADTQYF.

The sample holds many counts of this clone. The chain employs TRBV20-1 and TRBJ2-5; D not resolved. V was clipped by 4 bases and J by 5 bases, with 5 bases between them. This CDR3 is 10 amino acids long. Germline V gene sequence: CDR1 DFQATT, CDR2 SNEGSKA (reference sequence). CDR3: CSATRETQYF. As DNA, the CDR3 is TGCAGTGCTACTCGGGAGACCCAGTACTTC.

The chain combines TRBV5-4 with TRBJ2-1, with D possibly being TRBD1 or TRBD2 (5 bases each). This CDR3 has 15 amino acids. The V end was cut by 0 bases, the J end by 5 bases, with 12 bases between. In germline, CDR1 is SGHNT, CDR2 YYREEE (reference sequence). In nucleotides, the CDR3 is TGTGCCAGCAGCTTGGCCGGTGGGGGAAACAATGAGCAGTTCTTC. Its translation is CASSLAGGGNNEQFF.

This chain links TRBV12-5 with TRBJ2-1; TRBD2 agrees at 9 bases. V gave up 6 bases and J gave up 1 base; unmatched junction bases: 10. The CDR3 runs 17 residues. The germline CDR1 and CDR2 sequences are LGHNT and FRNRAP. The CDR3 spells CASGRISGRGSYNEQFF. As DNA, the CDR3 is TGTGCTAGTGGCCGAATTAGCGGGAGAGGTTCCTACAATGAGCAGTTCTTC. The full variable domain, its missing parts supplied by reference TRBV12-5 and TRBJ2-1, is DARVTQTPRHKVTEMGQEVTMRCQPILGHNTVFWYRQTMMQGLELLAYFRNRAPLDDSGMPKDRFSAEMPDATLATLKIQPSEPRDSAVYFCASGRISGRGSYNEQFFGPGTRLTVL.

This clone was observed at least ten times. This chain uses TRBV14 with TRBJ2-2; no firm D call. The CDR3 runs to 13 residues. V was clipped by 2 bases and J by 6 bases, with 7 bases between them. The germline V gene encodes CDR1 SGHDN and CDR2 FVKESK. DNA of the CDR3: TGTGCCAGCAGCCAACCCATCGCCGGGGAGCTGTTTTTT. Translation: CASSQPIAGELFF.

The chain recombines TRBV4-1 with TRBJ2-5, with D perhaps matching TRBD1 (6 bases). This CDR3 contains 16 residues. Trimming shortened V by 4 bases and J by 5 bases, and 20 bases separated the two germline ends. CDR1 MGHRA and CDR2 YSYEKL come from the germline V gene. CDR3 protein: CASSLAHREFGETQYF. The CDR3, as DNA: TGCGCCAGCAGCCTAGCACACAGGGAATTTGGCGAGACCCAGTACTTC.

The CDR3 is CASSLSPPGADEAFF. The CDR3 DNA reads as TGTGCCAGCAGTTTATCACCCCCGGGGGCTGACGAAGCTTTCTTT. The rearrangement uses TRBV27 and TRBJ1-1, with D possibly TRBD1 on 6 matching bases. Trimming removed 0 bases from V and 8 bases from J, with 16 bases in between. The CDR3 runs 15 residues. In germline, CDR1 is MNHEY, CDR2 SMNVEV (reference sequence).